Listed below are T cell receptor beta chains from one sample, sequenced in a study of beta chain features in type 1 diabetes. The method was immunoSEQ multiplex PCR; TCRdb's version includes in-frame clones alone and lacks a portion of them. The data hold some 700,000 clones, with roughly 13% observed a single time. Sequencing was performed on naive CD4+ T cells from blood. The receptors shown here come from a young man with type 1 diabetes. The CDR3 runs from the conserved cysteine through the conserved F or W. The D gene is left open where the match is weak. Rows give clone size only sometimes, using once, few, many, or a class for an expanded clone.

TRBD2,NA,TRBJ2-7,TRBV28,TGTGCCAGCAGTTACAAGCGGGGAACCGAGGTCTACGAGCAGTACTTC,CASSYKRGTEVYEQYF
NA,few,TRBJ1-1,TRBV11-2,TGTGCCAGCAGCTTACAGGGGAACACTGAAGCTTTCTTT,CASSLQGNTEAFF
NA,NA,TRBJ1-2,TRBV30,TGTGCCTGGAGTCCCCGGGGGATAAATGGCTACACCTTC,CAWSPRGINGYTF
NA,NA,TRBJ2-7,TRBV2,TGTGCCAGCAGAGGGGGAGGGGGCTCGTACGAGCAGTACTTC,CASRGGGGSYEQYF
NA,few,TRBJ1-4,TRBV30,TGTGCCTGGAGTGTCGGGCGGAATAATGAAAAACTGTTTTTT,CAWSVGRNNEKLFF
NA,few,TRBJ2-3,TRBV20-1,TGCAGTGCTAGGGCAGATACGCAGTATTTT,CSARADTQYF
NA,NA,TRBJ2-1,TRBV15,TGTGCCACCAGCAGAGATTTGGGCTACAATGAGCAGTTCTTC,CATSRDLGYNEQFF
NA,NA,TRBJ2-5,TRBV28,TGTGCCAGCAGCCCGGCGGGTGGACAAGAGACCCAGTACTTC,CASSPAGGQETQYF
NA,few,TRBJ2-7,TRBV29-1,TGCAGCGTTCGCTCCCCTAGCTCCTACGAGCAGTACTTC,CSVRSPSSYEQYF
NA,NA,TRBJ1-6,TRBV4-1,TGCGCCAGCAGCCAAGAGGCCAGGGGTACATATTCACCCCTCCACTTT,CASSQEARGTYSPLHF
NA,NA,TRBJ2-3,TRBV7-2,TGTGCCAGCAGCCCAATGCGGCGGGACATCACAGATACGCAGTATTTT,CASSPMRRDITDTQYF
NA,NA,TRBJ2-2,TRBV29-1,TGCAGCGTTGGGACACAAGAGAACACCGGGGAGCTGTTTTTT,CSVGTQENTGELFF
NA,NA,TRBJ1-6,TRBV5-8,TGTGCCAGCAGCTTGGACCGTCCGAGCTCCTATAATTCACCCCTCCACTTT,CASSLDRPSSYNSPLHF
NA,few,TRBJ1-5,TRBV6-6,TGTGCCAGCAGTCACGGACAGAGCAATCAGCCCCAGCATTTT,CASSHGQSNQPQHF
NA,NA,TRBJ1-2,TRBV30,TGTGCCTGGATCTCATACCGGACAGTCTATGGCTACACCTTC,CAWISYRTVYGYTF
NA,few,TRBJ2-3,TRBV27,TGTGCCAGCAGTTTATCGCCAGATACGCAGTATTTT,CASSLSPDTQYF
NA,few,TRBJ1-6,TRBV19,TGTGCCAGTAGTAGCGATCCCAGTTCACCCCTCCACTTT,CASSSDPSSPLHF
NA,NA,TRBJ2-3,TRBV28,TGTGCCAGCAGTGGGGCGGGGCAGGAAGATACGCAGTATTTT,CASSGAGQEDTQYF
NA,few,TRBJ1-4,TRBV9,TGTGCCAGCAGCGTCACATCAGAAGGTGGGAAACTGTTTTTT,CASSVTSEGGKLFF
TRBD2,NA,TRBJ2-3,TRBV2,TGTGCCAGCAGTGAACTAGCGGGGAGCACAGATACGCAGTATTTT,CASSELAGSTDTQYF
TRBD2,few,TRBJ2-3,TRBV9,TGTGCCAGCAGCGTAGCTAGCGGGGGGACAGATACGCAGTATTTT,CASSVASGGTDTQYF
TRBD2,few,TRBJ2-7,TRBV30,TGTGCCTGGAGGGCTCGCCTGAGCGGGACCTACGAGCAGTACTTC,CAWRARLSGTYEQYF
NA,few,TRBJ1-2,TRBV29-1,TGCAGCGTTCTGAGGCAGGCCTCGGGATCTTCGGCGAACTATGGCTACACCTTC,CSVLRQASGSSANYGYTF
TRBD2,NA,TRBJ2-2,TRBV7-2,TGTGCCAGCAGCGTAGCCTCGGGACTAGCGTCCGGGGAGCTGTTTTTT,CASSVASGLASGELFF
TRBD2,NA,TRBJ2-3,TRBV25-1,TGTGCCAGCAGTGCGTTAGCGGGGGTCACAGATACGCAGTATTTT,CASSALAGVTDTQYF
TRBD1,NA,TRBJ2-1,TRBV5-1,TGCGCCAGCAGCTTGGAAGGGGGCCGGAACAATGAGCAGTTCTTC,CASSLEGGRNNEQFF
NA,few,TRBJ2-7,TRBV28,TGTGCCAGCACGGGGGAGCCCTACGAGCAGTACTTC,CASTGEPYEQYF
TRBD2,few,TRBJ2-5,TRBV6-1,TGTGCCAGCAGTGAAGGGACTAGCGGCCAAGAGACCCAGTACTTC,CASSEGTSGQETQYF
NA,few,TRBJ2-7,TRBV15,TGTGCCACCAGCAGAGATGGCCAGTCAGGGCAGTACTTC,CATSRDGQSGQYF
TRBD1,NA,TRBJ1-5,TRBV10-3,TGTGCCATCAGTGAGGCAGGGGGTGATCAGCCCCAGCATTTT,CAISEAGGDQPQHF
NA,few,TRBJ2-7,TRBV6-6,TGTGCCAGCAGTTACTCGAGAGGGGGAATGGACGAGCAGTACTTC,CASSYSRGGMDEQYF
NA,NA,TRBJ2-1,TRBV11-2,TGTGCCAGCAGCTTAACGCTCTATGAGCAGTTCTTC,CASSLTLYEQFF
TRBD1,NA,TRBJ2-7,TRBV2,TGTGCCACAGACAGGGGCGCCTACGAGCAGTACTTC,CATDRGAYEQYF
TRBD1,few,TRBJ1-1,TRBV4-2,TGTGCCAGCAGCGATAACAGGGGGCAAGACGTGAACACTGAAGCTTTCTTT,CASSDNRGQDVNTEAFF
NA,NA,TRBJ2-3,TRBV6-6,TGTGCCATCAGTGACTCCACAGATACGCAGTATTTT,CAISDSTDTQYF
TRBD1,few,TRBJ1-1,TRBV28,TGTGCCAGCAGTATCGAACTGGGGACAGGGGAAGCTTTCTTT,CASSIELGTGEAFF
NA,few,TRBJ1-5,TRBV2,TGTGCCAGCAGTGAAGAGCGGGTTAGCAATCAGCCCCAGCATTTT,CASSEERVSNQPQHF
NA,NA,TRBJ1-1,TRBV7-9,TGTGCCAGCAGCGTACACGGAGGAGAGTTCGCTTTCTTT,CASSVHGGEFAFF
NA,NA,TRBJ1-6,TRBV27,TGTGCCAGCAGAACCCTACAGGCCTCCCAATTTTCCCTCCACTTT,CASRTLQASQFSLHF
NA,NA,TRBJ2-1,TRBV5-1,TGCGCCAGCAGCTTGGGTTCCTACAATGAGCAGTTCTTC,CASSLGSYNEQFF
TRBD1,few,TRBJ2-1,TRBV7-9,TGTGCCAGCAGCCTGGACAGGGGCTCCTACAATGAGCAGTTCTTC,CASSLDRGSYNEQFF